These 6 T cell receptor beta chains were sequenced from one sample in a study of T-cell reconstitution after alpha-beta-depleted transplantation in children. The TCRbeta library incorporated unique molecular identifiers. TCRdb re-called the PCR reads through MiXCR, storing one row per CDR3 protein. Of about 1,000,000 distinct CDR3 sequences listed, around 30% are singletons. Material: PBMCs, mostly from graft donor cells, obtained 360 days after TCRalphabeta/CD19-depleted stem cell transplant. Receptors originate from a boy under three years old who had a stem cell transplant for SCID, so the T cells may come from the graft donor.

The rearrangement links TRBV5-6 to TRBJ2-3; D is ambiguous. The CDR3 has 11 amino acids. V gave up 2 bases and J gave up 7 bases, with 5 bases separating them. CDR1 and CDR2 (germline): SGHDT, YYEEEE. The CDR3: CASSFSNTQYF. As DNA, the CDR3 is TGTGCCAGCAGCTTCTCAAATACGCAGTATTTT.

This clonotype has just a few counts. The chain joins TRBV20-1 to TRBJ2-1; D is perhaps TRBD1 (5 bases). V lost 3 bases to trimming and J lost 3 bases, with 15 bases between them. Germline values: CDR1 DFQATT, CDR2 SNEGSKA (reference sequence). This CDR3 is built from 15 residues. CDR3 residues: CSASASGRFYNEQFF. The CDR3 DNA reads TGCAGTGCTAGTGCATCAGGGCGGTTCTACAATGAGCAGTTCTTC.

J is TRBJ2-6 and V is TRBV29-1; unclear D gene. Germline V gives CDR1 SQVTM, CDR2 ANQGSEA. V gave up 3 bases and J gave up 1 base, with 13 bases separating them. The CDR3 is 16 amino acids. As DNA, the CDR3 is TGCAGCGTTGAGGTGGTAGTCCGTTCTGGGGCCAACGTCCTGACTTTC. Its translation is CSVEVVVRSGANVLTF.

The chain is built from TRBV24-1 and TRBJ1-5, with D tentatively TRBD1 (6 bases). Trimming stripped 5 bases from V and 3 bases from J, with 16 bases between. CDR1 KGHDR and CDR2 SFDVKD come from the germline V gene. The CDR3 loop spans 16 amino acids. In DNA, the CDR3 is TGTGCCACCAGTGGTGCAGGGGTAGGACCCAATCAGCCCCAGCATTTT. It encodes CATSGAGVGPNQPQHF.

The chain is built from TRBV7-6 and TRBJ2-1; 9 nucleotides match TRBD2. Looked up from germline, CDR1 is SGHVS and CDR2 is FNYEAQ. CDR3 length: 15 amino acids. The junction had 6 bases not matched to a gene; V was cut back by 5 bases and J by 4 bases. CDR3 DNA: TGTGCCAGCAGCGCCCTAGCGGGGCCGTACAATGAGCAGTTCTTC. Encoded protein: CASSALAGPYNEQFF.

This chain links TRBV5-6 with TRBJ1-1; D is perhaps TRBD1 (5 bases). This CDR3 has 15 residues. Trimming took off 0 bases at V and 4 bases at J, with 13 bases between the two ends. The germline V gene encodes CDR1 SGHDT and CDR2 YYEEEE. CDR3 protein: CASSLDMGGSTEAFF. Written as DNA, the CDR3 is TGTGCCAGCAGCTTGGATATGGGGGGTTCCACTGAAGCTTTCTTT.